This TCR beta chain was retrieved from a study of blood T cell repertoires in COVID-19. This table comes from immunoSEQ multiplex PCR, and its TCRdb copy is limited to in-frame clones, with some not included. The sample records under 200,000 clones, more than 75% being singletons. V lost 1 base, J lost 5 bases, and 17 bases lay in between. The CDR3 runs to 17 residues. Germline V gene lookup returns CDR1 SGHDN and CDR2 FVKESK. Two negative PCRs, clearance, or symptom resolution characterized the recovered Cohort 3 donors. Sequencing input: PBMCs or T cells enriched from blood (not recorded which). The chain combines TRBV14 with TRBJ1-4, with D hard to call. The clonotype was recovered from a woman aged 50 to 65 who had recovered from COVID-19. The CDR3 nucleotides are TGTGCCAGCAGCCAAGGAGGCAGAACCCGCCAGAATGAAAAACTGTTTTTT. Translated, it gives CASSQGGRTRQNEKLFF.